This T cell receptor beta chain is from a study of T cell responses to AZD1222 COVID-19 vaccine. The table came from immunoSEQ multiplex PCR; TCRdb's copy has only in-frame clones and leaves some out. The sample lists about 100,000 clones, less than 90% occurring once. Germline CDR1 SGHNT, CDR2 YYREEE (reference sequence). V was pared by 4 bases and J by 1 base, with 3 bases of the junction left unmatched. CDR3 length: 15 amino acids. Turning to this clone: Its antigen is currently unknown.

Study-level points and caveats: Within unmutated variant regions lay the reported targets of nearly half of spike-specific TCRs. Among the donors, most were white British and more were female, and clonal diversity was possibly underestimated.

The sample in question was peripheral blood, obtained on day 0 of AZD1222 vaccination. The receptor was isolated from an adult in good health. This chain joins TRBV5-4 and TRBJ2-3, with 10 bases lining up with TRBD2. CDR3 sequence (DNA): TGTGCCAGCAGCGTCGGACTAGCGGGCACAGATACGCAGTATTTT. It translates to CASSVGLAGTDTQYF.